Below, 13 T cell receptor beta chains from the same sample are listed, as sequenced in a study of CD8 T cells in ankylosing spondylitis. TCRdb fed the 5' RACE reads into MiXCR, producing one record per CDR3 protein. The data contain 150,000 to 200,000 distinct CDR3 sequences, 25% to 35% of them singletons. The sample consisted of synovial fluid, either unsorted or a sorted T cell fraction (not recorded which). These receptors were collected from a male donor with ankylosing spondylitis.

This clonotype was seen repeatedly, ten times or more. The J gene is TRBJ1-1, the V gene TRBV12-3 or TRBV12-4; D remains unclear. The CDR3 sequence is 11 residues long. The CDR3 protein is CAVLADTEAFF. For the CDR3, the DNA is TGTGCGGTCCTGGCCGACACTGAAGCTTTCTTT.

Written as DNA, the CDR3 is TGTGCCAGCAGCACACAGGGGGCGAATGGCTACACCTTC. Amino acid sequence: CASSTQGANGYTF. The chain joins TRBV3-1 to TRBJ1-2; 9 bases line up with TRBD1. This CDR3 region has 13 residues. V lost 5 bases to trimming and J lost 6 bases; unmatched junction nucleotides: 4. In germline, CDR1 is LGHDT, CDR2 YNNKEL (reference sequence).

This chain connects TRBV14 to TRBJ2-3; D is possibly TRBD1 (6 bases). From germline, CDR1 is SGHDN and CDR2 FVKESK. The CDR3 loop spans 17 amino acids. The V gene lost 4 bases and the J gene lost 3 bases, with 20 bases spanning the gap. The CDR3 region is CASSLRTAPWATDTQYF. The CDR3 nucleotides are TGTGCCAGCAGCCTACGGACAGCTCCTTGGGCGACAGATACGCAGTATTTT.

The chain has TRBV12-3 or TRBV12-4 and TRBJ2-7; possibly TRBD1 for D (6 bases). V gave up 6 bases and J gave up 3 bases, with 12 bases separating them. The length of the CDR3 is 13 residues. In DNA, the CDR3 is TGTGCCAGCAGCCGGGGACAACTCTACGAGCAGTACTTC. The encoded protein is CASSRGQLYEQYF.

The J gene is TRBJ2-7, the V gene TRBV6-1; 7 bases match TRBD1. Germline V gene sequence: CDR1 MNHNS, CDR2 SASEGT. Trimming at V came to 6 bases and at J to 6 bases, leaving 11 bases not matched to a gene. The CDR3 runs 14 residues. The CDR3 DNA reads as TGTGCCAGCAGCTCCCGGGACAGTTCTAGCGAGCAGTACTTC. It encodes CASSSRDSSSEQYF.

The chain employs TRBV29-1 and TRBJ1-3, with D perhaps TRBD1 (5 bases). Germline V gene data show CDR1 as SQVTM and CDR2 as ANQGSEA. Trimming removed 4 bases from V and 5 bases from J, with 21 bases in between. The CDR3 is made up of 16 amino acids. The DNA of the CDR3 is TGCAGCGTTGGAGGGACTGCGCTCGACGGAAGAAACACCATATATTTT. Amino acid sequence: CSVGGTALDGRNTIYF.

The rearrangement links TRBV9 to TRBJ2-3; 7 nucleotides match TRBD2. This CDR3 is built from 15 residues. Germline trimming cut 4 bases from V and 0 bases from J; bases unmatched to any gene: 5. Per the germline V gene, CDR1 is SGDLS and CDR2 is YYNGEE. CDR3 loop: CASSLRDYSTDTQYF. CDR3 sequence (DNA): TGTGCCAGCAGCCTCCGGGACTACAGCACAGATACGCAGTATTTT.

This chain joins TRBV13 and TRBJ2-7, with D tentatively TRBD2 (5 bases). This CDR3 has 12 amino acids. Trimming left V 5 bases short and J 4 bases short, with 9 bases between. Germline loops: CDR1 PRHDT, CDR2 FYEKMQ (reference sequence). CDR3: CASSASRYEQYF. The CDR3 nucleotides read TGTGCCAGCAGCGCTAGCAGGTACGAGCAGTACTTC.

The gene calls are TRBV11-2 and TRBJ1-3; tentative D call: TRBD1 (5 bases). This CDR3 region has 14 residues. Trimming took off 5 bases at V and 4 bases at J, with 12 bases between the two ends. In germline, CDR1 is SGHAT, CDR2 FQNNGV. The CDR3 DNA reads TGTGCCAGCAGCCCAGGGCCCTCGGGAAACACCATATATTTT. It specifies CASSPGPSGNTIYF.

The chain couples TRBV15 to TRBJ1-5; D is uncertain. The CDR3 runs 13 residues. Per the germline V gene, CDR1 is LNHNV and CDR2 is YYDKDF (reference sequence). The ends were cut back, 8 bases at V and 3 bases at J, with 11 bases in the middle. CDR3: CATGNQLNQPQHF. The CDR3, as DNA: TGTGCCACCGGAAACCAACTCAATCAGCCCCAGCATTTT.

This rearrangement joins TRBV7-9 to TRBJ1-6; a possible D gene is TRBD1 (5 bases). The CDR3 is 14 residues long. The germline V and J ends were trimmed by 5 bases and 6 bases, with 11 bases remaining between them. From germline, CDR1 is SEHNR and CDR2 FQNEAQ (reference sequence). CDR3 sequence: CASSQTDRNSPLHF. In DNA, the CDR3 is TGTGCCAGCAGCCAGACAGACCGTAATTCACCCCTCCACTTT.

V gene TRBV3-1 combines with J gene TRBJ2-7, with D perhaps being TRBD1 or TRBD2 (5 bases each). The germline V and J ends were trimmed by 4 bases and 2 bases, with 12 bases remaining between them. This CDR3 contains 14 residues. CDR1 and CDR2 from the germline V gene are LGHDT and YNNKEL (reference sequence). The CDR3 sequence is CASSRGDGTYEQYF. CDR3 sequence (DNA): TGTGCCAGCAGCCGAGGGGACGGGACCTACGAGCAGTACTTC.

This sequence joins TRBV20-1 and TRBJ1-1, with 8 bases aligning to TRBD1. This CDR3 contains 13 residues. V shed 3 bases, J shed 3 bases, and the junction held 3 bases outside the gene matches. Germline V gene lookup returns CDR1 DFQATT and CDR2 SNEGSKA (reference sequence). In DNA form, the CDR3 reads TGCAGTGCTAGTAGGGGACAGGACACTGAAGCTTTCTTT. Translating it yields CSASRGQDTEAFF.